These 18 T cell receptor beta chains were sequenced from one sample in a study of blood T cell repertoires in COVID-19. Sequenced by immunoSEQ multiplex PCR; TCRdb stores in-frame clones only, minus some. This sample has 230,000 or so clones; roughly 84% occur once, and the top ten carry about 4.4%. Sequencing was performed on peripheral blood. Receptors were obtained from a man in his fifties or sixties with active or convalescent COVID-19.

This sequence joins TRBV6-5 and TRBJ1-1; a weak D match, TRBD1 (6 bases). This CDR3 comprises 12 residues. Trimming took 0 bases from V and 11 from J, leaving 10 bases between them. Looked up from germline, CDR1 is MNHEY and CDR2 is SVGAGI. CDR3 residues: CASSYSGQGAFF. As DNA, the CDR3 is TGTGCCAGCAGTTACTCGGGGCAGGGGGCTTTCTTT.

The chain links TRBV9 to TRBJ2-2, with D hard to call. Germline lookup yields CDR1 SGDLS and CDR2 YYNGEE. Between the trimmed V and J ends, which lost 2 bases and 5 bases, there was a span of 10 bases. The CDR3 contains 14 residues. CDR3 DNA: TGTGCCAGCAGCGTGGGCGTACGGACCGGGGAGCTGTTTTTT. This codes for CASSVGVRTGELFF.

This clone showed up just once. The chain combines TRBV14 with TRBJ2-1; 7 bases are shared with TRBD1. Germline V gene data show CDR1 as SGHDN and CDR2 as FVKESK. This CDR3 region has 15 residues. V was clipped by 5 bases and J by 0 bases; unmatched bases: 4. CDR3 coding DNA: TGTGCCAGCAGCAAAGGGACAGACTCCTACAATGAGCAGTTCTTC. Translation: CASSKGTDSYNEQFF.

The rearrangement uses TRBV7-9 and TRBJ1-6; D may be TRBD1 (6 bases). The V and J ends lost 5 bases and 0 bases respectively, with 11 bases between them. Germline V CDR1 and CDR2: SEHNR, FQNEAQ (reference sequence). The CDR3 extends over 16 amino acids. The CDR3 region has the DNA TGTGCCAGCAGCCAGAGCAGGGGCTCCTATAATTCACCCCTCCACTTT. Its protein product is CASSQSRGSYNSPLHF.

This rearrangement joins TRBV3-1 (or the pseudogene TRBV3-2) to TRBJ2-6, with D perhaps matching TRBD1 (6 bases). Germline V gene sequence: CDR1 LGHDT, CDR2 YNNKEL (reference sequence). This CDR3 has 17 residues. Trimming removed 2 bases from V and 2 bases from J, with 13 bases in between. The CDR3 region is CASSQQGQLTGANVLTF. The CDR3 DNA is TGTGCCAGCAGCCAACAGGGGCAACTTACTGGGGCCAACGTCCTGACTTTC.

CDR3 in DNA: TGTGCCAGCAGCTTGGGGCTAGCGGATCACAATGAGCAGTTCTTC. Translation gives CASSLGLADHNEQFF. The V gene is TRBV5-4, the J gene TRBJ2-1, with 7 nucleotides matching TRBD2. The V and J ends lost 0 bases and 5 bases, in that order; junction bases with no gene match: 5. CDR3 size: 15 residues. Germline V CDR1 and CDR2: SGHNT, YYREEE (reference sequence).

The CDR3 DNA sequence: TGTGCCAGCAGCCAGCTCAGGGGATCCGGGGAGCTGTTTTTT. It codes for CASSQLRGSGELFF. The V and J genes are TRBV3-1 (or the pseudogene TRBV3-2) and TRBJ2-2, with D possibly TRBD1 on 6 matching bases. The CDR3 is made up of 14 amino acids. V lost 3 bases and J 6 bases, leaving 11 bases between the germline ends. Germline values: CDR1 LGHDT, CDR2 YNNKEL (reference sequence).

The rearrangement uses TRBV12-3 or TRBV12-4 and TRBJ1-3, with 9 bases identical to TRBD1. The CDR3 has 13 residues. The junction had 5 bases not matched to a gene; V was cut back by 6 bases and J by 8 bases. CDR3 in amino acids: CASSPRQGDTIYF. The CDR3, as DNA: TGTGCCAGCAGCCCTCGACAGGGGGACACCATATATTTT.

CDR3 amino acids: CAWAGGGQPHQPQHF. DNA of the CDR3: TGTGCCTGGGCAGGGGGCGGTCAGCCTCATCAGCCCCAGCATTTT. V and J are TRBV30 and TRBJ1-5; 8 bases are shared with TRBD1. Germline V gene lookup returns CDR1 GTSNPN and CDR2 SVGIG (reference sequence). The CDR3 is 15 residues long. V was pared by 5 bases and J by 5 bases, with 11 bases of the junction left unmatched. Full variable domain (missing parts from reference TRBV30 and TRBJ1-5): SQTIHQWPATLVQPVGSPLSLECTVEGTSNPNLYWYRQAAGRGLQLLFYSVGIGQISSEVPQNLSASRPQDRQFILSSKKLLLSDSGFYLCAWAGGGQPHQPQHFGDGTRLSIL.

CDR3 DNA sequence: TGTGCCAGCAGCGTAGCGAGGGAATGGGACACTGAAGCTTTCTTT. This encodes CASSVAREWDTEAFF. The genes are TRBV9 and TRBJ1-1; no clear D. V lost 0 bases and J lost 3, with 12 bases in between. Germline V gives CDR1 SGDLS, CDR2 YYNGEE. The CDR3 spans 15 residues.

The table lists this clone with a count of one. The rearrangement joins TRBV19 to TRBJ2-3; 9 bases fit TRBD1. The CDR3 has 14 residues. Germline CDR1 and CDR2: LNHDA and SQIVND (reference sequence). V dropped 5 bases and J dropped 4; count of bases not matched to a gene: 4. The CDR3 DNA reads TGTGCCAGTAGTGAGGGACAGGGTCCAGATACGCAGTATTTT. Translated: CASSEGQGPDTQYF.

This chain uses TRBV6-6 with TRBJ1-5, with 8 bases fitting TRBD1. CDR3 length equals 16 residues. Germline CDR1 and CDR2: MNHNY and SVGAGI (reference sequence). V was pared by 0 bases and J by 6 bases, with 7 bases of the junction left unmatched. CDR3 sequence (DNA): TGTGCCAGCAGTTACTCGACAGGGGAGGTGAGTCAGCCCCAGCATTTT. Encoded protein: CASSYSTGEVSQPQHF.

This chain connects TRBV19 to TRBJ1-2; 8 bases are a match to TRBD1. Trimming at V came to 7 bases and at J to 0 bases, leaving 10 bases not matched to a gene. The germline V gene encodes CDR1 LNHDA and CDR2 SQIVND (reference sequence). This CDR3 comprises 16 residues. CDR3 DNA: TGTGCCAGTACCCTCCGGACAGGGAGCGCTAACTATGGCTACACCTTC. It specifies CASTLRTGSANYGYTF.

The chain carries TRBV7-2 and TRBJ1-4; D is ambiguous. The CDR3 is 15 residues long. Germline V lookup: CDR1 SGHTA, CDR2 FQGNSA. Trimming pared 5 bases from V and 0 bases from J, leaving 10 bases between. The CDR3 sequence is CASSPTLATNEKLFF. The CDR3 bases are TGTGCCAGCAGCCCCACCCTAGCAACTAATGAAAAACTGTTTTTT.

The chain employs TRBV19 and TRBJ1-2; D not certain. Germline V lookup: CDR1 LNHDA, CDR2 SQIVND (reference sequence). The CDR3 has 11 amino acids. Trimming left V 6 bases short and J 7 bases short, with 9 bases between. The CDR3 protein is CASSFRGGYTF. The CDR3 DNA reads TGTGCCAGTAGCTTTCGAGGTGGCTACACCTTC.

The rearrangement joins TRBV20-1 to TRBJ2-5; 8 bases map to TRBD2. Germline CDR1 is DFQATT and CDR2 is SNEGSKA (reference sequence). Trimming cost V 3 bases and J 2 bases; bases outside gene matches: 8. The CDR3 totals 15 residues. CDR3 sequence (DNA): TGCAGTGCTAGTGACGGGGGGGCACTACAAGAGACCCAGTACTTC. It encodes CSASDGGALQETQYF.

This CDR3 is CASSGRQGNSPLHF. The CDR3 region has the DNA TGTGCCAGCAGCGGAAGACAAGGTAATTCACCCCTCCACTTT. This chain connects TRBV7-3 to TRBJ1-6, with D unresolved. Germline lookup yields CDR1 SGHTA and CDR2 FQGTGA. The length of the CDR3 is 14 residues. Trimming took 5 bases from V and 6 from J, leaving 11 bases between them.

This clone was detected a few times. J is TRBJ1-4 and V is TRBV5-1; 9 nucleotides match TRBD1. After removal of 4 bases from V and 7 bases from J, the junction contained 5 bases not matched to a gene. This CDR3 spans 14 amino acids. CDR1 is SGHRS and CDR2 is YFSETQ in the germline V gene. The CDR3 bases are TGCGCCAGCAGCCAACAGGGGGCCGGTGAAAAACTGTTTTTT. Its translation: CASSQQGAGEKLFF.